These 11 T cell receptor beta chains were all obtained from the same sample, sequenced in a study of blood T cell repertoires in COVID-19. Libraries were prepared by immunoSEQ multiplex PCR; TCRdb keeps only in-frame clonotypes and omits some of them. The sample shows about 230,000 clones, 75% to 90% of them seen only once. The sequencing sample was made of peripheral blood. These receptors originate from a woman in her 70s with active or convalescent COVID-19.

The genes are TRBV5-1 and TRBJ1-2; no reliable D call. Trimming removed 0 bases at V and 6 bases at J, with 9 bases between. The CDR3 length is 13 residues. Looked up from germline, CDR1 is SGHRS and CDR2 is YFSETQ. The CDR3 nucleotides read TGCGCCAGCAGCTTGGCCCCGGGGAATGGCTACACCTTC. Encoded protein: CASSLAPGNGYTF.

The V gene is TRBV18, the J gene TRBJ1-6; TRBD1 agrees at 9 bases. This CDR3 is 16 amino acids long. V lost 4 bases, J lost 10 bases, and 11 bases stayed unmatched. Germline V CDR1 and CDR2: KGHSH, LQKENI. The CDR3 coding sequence is TGTGCCAGCTCACTCGGGACAGGGAGATCGGGATCACCCCTCCACTTT. Translation gives CASSLGTGRSGSPLHF. Using reference TRBV18 and TRBJ1-6 for the parts outside the CDR3, the full variable domain is NAGVMQNPRHLVRRRGQEARLRCSPMKGHSHVYWYRQLPEEGLKFMVYLQKENIIDESGMPKERFSAEFPKEGPSILRIQQVVRGDSAAYFCASSLGTGRSGSPLHFGNGTRLTVT.

This chain joins TRBV3-1 (or the pseudogene TRBV3-2) and TRBJ1-6; 8 nucleotides agree with TRBD1. This CDR3 has 18 residues. The trim removed 4 bases at V and 7 bases at J, leaving 15 bases unmatched. The germline V gene encodes CDR1 LGHDT and CDR2 YNNKEL (reference sequence). The CDR3 nucleotides are TGTGCCAGCAGCCTAAATGTGCCTCAGGGGGCGAGGAATTCACCCCTCCACTTT. Translation: CASSLNVPQGARNSPLHF.

This chain uses TRBV30 with TRBJ2-7; possible D gene TRBD2, 5 bases. V was pared by 0 bases and J by 7 bases, with 13 bases between. The germline gives CDR1 GTSNPN, CDR2 SVGIG (reference sequence). There are 13 residues in the CDR3. CDR3 coding DNA: TGTGCCTGGAGTGTGCTGGGGTCGGGAGAGCAGTACTTC. Encoded protein: CAWSVLGSGEQYF.

The chain links TRBV29-1 to TRBJ2-3; D gene unclear. Trimming pared 2 bases from V and 5 bases from J, leaving 5 bases between. This CDR3 is built from 11 residues. Germline V lookup: CDR1 SQVTM, CDR2 ANQGSEA. CDR3 loop: CSVERQDTQYF. CDR3 coding DNA: TGCAGCGTTGAAAGACAAGATACGCAGTATTTT.

The V call is TRBV19, the J call TRBJ1-2; no clear D gene. With 4 bases removed from V and 6 bases from J, the gap between germline ends came to 9 bases. CDR3 size: 12 residues. Germline assignment: CDR1 LNHDA and CDR2 SQIVND (reference sequence). The CDR3 region has the DNA TGTGCCAGTAGTACCGGGAGCCATGGCTACACCTTC. It yields the protein CASSTGSHGYTF.

The genes are TRBV28 and TRBJ2-4, with D possibly TRBD1 on 5 matching bases. V shed 3 bases and J shed 6 bases, with 9 bases lying between them. Germline CDR1 reads MDHEN; CDR2 reads SYDVKM. This CDR3 is 13 amino acids long. CDR3 residues: CASSLSGPNIQYF. The CDR3 DNA follows: TGTGCCAGCAGTTTGTCAGGGCCAAACATTCAGTACTTC.

The gene calls are TRBV3-1 (or the pseudogene TRBV3-2) and TRBJ1-4; 7 positions match TRBD1. The V and J ends lost 3 bases and 6 bases, in that order; junction bases with no gene match: 4. The length of the CDR3 is 14 residues. CDR1 is LGHDT and CDR2 is YNNKEL in the germline V gene (reference sequence). CDR3 loop: CASSQTGLHEKLFF. The CDR3 DNA reads TGTGCCAGCAGCCAGACAGGGCTTCATGAAAAACTGTTTTTT.

The genes are TRBV19 and TRBJ1-2, with 7 bases matching TRBD1. J gave up 6 bases and V 4 bases, and 5 bases lay outside the gene matches. CDR1 and CDR2 from the germline V gene are LNHDA and SQIVND (reference sequence). The CDR3 contains 13 residues. The DNA for the CDR3 is TGTGCCAGTAGTACCGGGACAGTTAATGGCTACACCTTC. Its protein product is CASSTGTVNGYTF.

The CDR3 region has the DNA TGTGCCAGCACCTCCGGAGGGGATACCTACGAGCAGTACTTC. Its protein is CASTSGGDTYEQYF. The V call is TRBV6-5, the J call TRBJ2-7, with D perhaps matching TRBD2 (6 bases). The V gene lost 7 bases and the J gene lost 2 bases, with 15 bases spanning the gap. Germline values: CDR1 MNHEY, CDR2 SVGAGI. The CDR3 sequence is 14 residues long.

V and J are TRBV5-1 and TRBJ2-3, with D tentatively TRBD1 (6 bases). The CDR3 length is 14 residues. Trimming pared 5 bases from V and 5 bases from J, leaving 15 bases between. The germline gives CDR1 SGHRS, CDR2 YFSETQ. The chain's CDR3 is CASSSRGAEDTQYF. The DNA for the CDR3 is TGCGCCAGCAGTAGCAGGGGCGCGGAAGATACGCAGTATTTT.